The 25 T cell receptor beta chains presented below share a single source sample, sequenced in a study of cytomegalovirus exposure and HLA in healthy donors. A multiplex PCR was run with 60 Vbeta primers and 13 Jbeta primers. Data came from immunoSEQ multiplex PCR; TCRdb stores just in-frame clones and leaves some out. The data hold 95,000 to 150,000 clones, with more than 75% observed a single time. Source material: PBMCs. The receptors derive from a woman in her fifties or sixties in good health and CMV-seropositive.

The chain joins TRBV9 to TRBJ2-5, with D tentatively TRBD2 (6 bases). The CDR3 has 14 amino acids. Deletions cut 3 bases from V and 4 bases from J, with 13 bases between. Germline values: CDR1 SGDLS, CDR2 YYNGEE. The CDR3 sequence: CASSDLTGGETQYF. As DNA, the CDR3 is TGTGCCAGCAGCGACTTGACCGGGGGAGAGACCCAGTACTTC. The whole variable domain, remainder taken from reference TRBV9 and TRBJ2-5, is DSGVTQTPKHLITATGQRVTLRCSPRSGDLSVYWYQQSLDQGLQFLIQYYNGEERAKGNILERFSAQQFPDLHSELNLSSLELGDSALYFCASSDLTGGETQYFGPGTRLLVL.

A note on this clone: Since a far larger clone is one base different, this is likely a read error. The chain uses TRBV5-1 and TRBJ2-7; 11 nucleotides line up with TRBD1. The germline gives CDR1 SGHRS, CDR2 YFSETQ. This CDR3 is built from 15 residues. V was clipped by 5 bases and J by 4 bases; unmatched bases: 8. The CDR3 coding sequence is TGCGCCAGCAGTTTCGGACAGGGGGCTGGGTACGAGCAGTACTTC. Translation: CASSFGQGAGYEQYF.

This chain connects TRBV6-5 to TRBJ1-1; D possibly corresponds to TRBD1 (5 bases). The V gene lost 2 bases and the J gene lost 3 bases, with 7 bases spanning the gap. The CDR3 consists of 13 residues. The germline CDR1 and CDR2 sequences are MNHEY and SVGAGI. Written as DNA, the CDR3 is TGTGCCAGCAGTTACGGGGCTTACACTGAAGCTTTCTTT. Protein: CASSYGAYTEAFF.

V usage is TRBV7-9 and J usage is TRBJ2-7, with D possibly matching TRBD1 (6 bases). Per the germline V gene, CDR1 is SEHNR and CDR2 is FQNEAQ (reference sequence). The CDR3 is 16 residues long. Trimming removed 4 bases from V and 0 bases from J, with 16 bases in between. The CDR3 DNA follows: TGTGCCAGCAGCTCCGGACAGCCCCTTTTCTCCTACGAGCAGTACTTC. Protein sequence: CASSSGQPLFSYEQYF.

V gene TRBV6-5 combines with J gene TRBJ2-7; D uncertain. The CDR3 loop spans 12 amino acids. The V gene's germline CDR1 is MNHEY and CDR2 SVGAGI. Trimming pared 0 bases from V and 3 bases from J, leaving 3 bases between. CDR3 in DNA: TGTGCCAGCAGTTACTCTAGCTACGAGCAGTACTTC. Translating it yields CASSYSSYEQYF.

The chain recombines TRBV7-9 with TRBJ1-2, with D perhaps matching TRBD1 (6 bases). CDR1 is SEHNR, CDR2 FQNEAQ, per germline (reference sequence). This CDR3 is built from 14 residues. V shed 5 bases and J shed 0 bases, with 10 bases lying between them. In nucleotides, the CDR3 is TGTGCCAGCAGCCGACAGGCTTCTAACTATGGCTACACCTTC. Encoded protein: CASSRQASNYGYTF. Using reference TRBV7-9 and TRBJ1-2 for the parts outside the CDR3, the full variable domain is DTGVSQNPRHKITKRGQNVTFRCDPISEHNRLYWYRQTLGQGPEFLTYFQNEAQLEKSRLLSDRFSAERPKGSFSTLEIQRTEQGDSAMYLCASSRQASNYGYTFGSGTRLTVV.

The chain uses TRBV7-2 and TRBJ2-2; 7 bases match TRBD1. V shed 3 bases and J 3 bases; nucleotides not matched to a gene: 4. The CDR3 length is 15 residues. CDR1 is SGHTA and CDR2 is FQGNSA in the germline V gene. CDR3 in amino acids: CASSFGQVYTGELFF. CDR3 in DNA: TGTGCCAGCAGCTTCGGACAGGTTTACACCGGGGAGCTGTTTTTT.

V gene TRBV5-4 combines with J gene TRBJ1-2; unclear D gene. The length of the CDR3 is 15 residues. V was clipped by 1 base and J by 2 bases, with 12 bases between them. CDR1 SGHNT and CDR2 YYREEE come from the germline V gene (reference sequence). The CDR3 coding sequence is TGTGCCAGCAGCTTGTATTCCCGACAAAACTATGGCTACACCTTC. This translates into CASSLYSRQNYGYTF.

The rearrangement joins TRBV30 to TRBJ2-1; 8 bases agree with TRBD1. The germline V gene has CDR1 GTSNPN and CDR2 SVGIG (reference sequence). With V trimmed by 4 bases and J by 8 bases, 4 bases remained unmatched. CDR3 size: 12 residues. DNA for the CDR3: TGTGCCTGGAAGACAGGGGTCCATGAGCAGTTCTTC. Amino acid sequence: CAWKTGVHEQFF.

In its sample, this clone was seen a few times. The chain carries TRBV4-3 and TRBJ1-2; D is possibly TRBD1 (5 bases). V gave up 1 base and J gave up 9 bases, with 21 bases separating them. The germline V gene has CDR1 LGHNA and CDR2 YSLEER. The CDR3 has 16 amino acids. In nucleotides, the CDR3 is TGCGCCAGCAGCCAAGGTCCCTACGGGGGAGCTTCTCGCTACACCTTC. Its translation is CASSQGPYGGASRYTF.

In regard to this clone: Relative to the germline gene, one junction end is altered; a read error may explain this. The chain is built from TRBV2 and TRBJ2-7, with a tentative D call TRBD2 (5 bases). Germline loops: CDR1 SNHLY, CDR2 FYNNEI. This CDR3 spans 16 amino acids. DNA for the CDR3: TGTGCCAGCAGTGAAGCGTCTCGGTTATGGAGGTACGGGCAGTACTTC. Translation: CASSEASRLWRYGQYF.

This clone has a single count. The CDR3 bases are TGTGCCAGAAGCGTGAGCGGCTCCTACGAGCAGTACTTC. Translated: CARSVSGSYEQYF. The rearrangement uses TRBV5-3 and TRBJ2-7; D possibly corresponds to TRBD2 (5 bases). TRBV5-3 is known as an ORF, though its function is uncertain. The V end was cut by 4 bases, the J end by 0 bases, with 8 bases between. The CDR3 runs 13 residues.

This chain connects TRBV18 to TRBJ1-1; TRBD1 matches 7 bases. Germline trimming cut 8 bases from V and 4 bases from J; bases unmatched to any gene: 19. Germline V gene sequence: CDR1 KGHSH, CDR2 LQKENI. The CDR3 is 17 residues long. This CDR3 reads CASPRAGEQGSGTEAFF. The CDR3 DNA sequence: TGTGCCAGCCCACGCGCTGGGGAACAGGGGTCGGGCACTGAAGCTTTCTTT.

V is TRBV4-2 and J is TRBJ2-3, with TRBD2 matching 7 bases. Unmatched junction bases numbered 9, after V lost 4 bases and J lost 2 bases. This CDR3 region has 16 residues. Germline V gives CDR1 LGHNA, CDR2 YNFKEQ. Here the CDR3 DNA reads TGTGCCAGCAGCCGCCTTACTAGCGTGGACACAGATACGCAGTATTTT. Encoded protein: CASSRLTSVDTDTQYF.

The chain recombines TRBV4-3 with TRBJ2-3; maybe TRBD1 (5 bases). The germline V gene encodes CDR1 LGHNA and CDR2 YSLEER. V dropped 1 base and J dropped 4 bases, with 15 bases sitting between them. This CDR3 region has 16 residues. The CDR3 is CASSQAGNSPSDTQYF. CDR3 bases: TGCGCCAGCAGCCAAGCAGGGAATTCCCCCTCAGATACGCAGTATTTT.

This chain links TRBV2 with TRBJ2-4; no clear D gene. V was trimmed by 2 bases and J by 0 bases, leaving 17 bases between them. CDR1 is SNHLY and CDR2 is FYNNEI in the germline V gene. The CDR3 covers 18 residues. CDR3 region: CASSEPLVSVGAKNIQYF. In DNA, the CDR3 is TGTGCCAGCAGTGAACCGCTAGTAAGTGTGGGAGCCAAAAACATTCAGTACTTC.

DNA for the CDR3: TGTGCCAGCAGTTACGACGGACAGAGGCGTGGCTACACCTTC. Translating gives CASSYDGQRRGYTF. This chain links TRBV6-5 with TRBJ1-2, with TRBD1 as a possible D gene (6 bases). This CDR3 has 14 amino acids. V gave up 2 bases and J gave up 7 bases, with 14 bases separating them. Germline V gene data show CDR1 as MNHEY and CDR2 as SVGAGI.

The chain combines TRBV9 with TRBJ2-3; the D is unclear. The CDR3 spans 10 residues. Trimming cost V 3 bases and J 14 bases, with 10 bases left between them. Germline CDR1 and CDR2: SGDLS and YYNGEE. CDR3 bases: TGTGCCAGCAGCGGGCCCCGTCTGTATTTT. Translation gives CASSGPRLYF.

The genes are TRBV7-8 and TRBJ2-3; a weak D match, TRBD2 (5 bases). Looked up from germline, CDR1 is SGHVS and CDR2 is FQNEAQ. The V and J ends lost 3 bases and 6 bases respectively, with 13 bases between them. This CDR3 has 14 amino acids. The CDR3 region has the DNA TGTGCCAGCAGCTTGGCGGCGGGCCGGGATACGCAGTATTTT. Amino acids: CASSLAAGRDTQYF.

This rearrangement joins TRBV14 to TRBJ1-1; 12 bases match TRBD1. The CDR3 length is 19 residues. Germline values: CDR1 SGHDN, CDR2 FVKESK. Trimming removed 0 bases from V and 3 bases from J; junction bases left unmatched: 11. This chain's CDR3 is CASSQDGWGTGGWDTEAFF. The CDR3 nucleotides read TGTGCCAGCAGCCAAGATGGTTGGGGGACAGGGGGCTGGGACACTGAAGCTTTCTTT. Supplemented by reference TRBV14 and TRBJ1-1, the full variable domain reads EAGVTQFPSHSVIEKGQTVTLRCDPISGHDNLYWYRRVMGKEIKFLLHFVKESKQDESGMPNNRFLAERTGGTYSTLKVQPAELEDSGVYFCASSQDGWGTGGWDTEAFFGQGTRLTVV.

The chain recombines TRBV7-9 with TRBJ2-5; TRBD1 might be the D (6 bases). V was pared by 8 bases and J by 2 bases, with 18 bases between. The CDR3 length is 15 residues. Germline V gene lookup returns CDR1 SEHNR and CDR2 FQNEAQ (reference sequence). The CDR3 is CASGNPGVGQETQYF. DNA for the CDR3: TGTGCCAGCGGCAACCCAGGGGTAGGGCAAGAGACCCAGTACTTC.

The rearrangement links TRBV5-1 to TRBJ1-1; the match to TRBD1 covers 7 bases. J was trimmed by 4 bases and V by 0 bases; bases with no gene match: 12. Germline CDR1 and CDR2: SGHRS and YFSETQ. The CDR3 consists of 17 residues. Written as DNA, the CDR3 is TGCGCCAGCAGCTTGGTGCCCCCAGGACAGGTGGGCACTGAAGCTTTCTTT. Amino acids: CASSLVPPGQVGTEAFF. The whole variable domain, remainder taken from reference TRBV5-1 and TRBJ1-1, is KAGVTQTPRYLIKTRGQQVTLSCSPISGHRSVSWYQQTPGQGLQFLFEYFSETQRNKGNFPGRFSGRQFSNSRSEMNVSTLELGDSALYLCASSLVPPGQVGTEAFFGQGTRLTVV.

In this sample, this clone turned up once. This chain links TRBV5-4 with TRBJ1-1; D is ambiguous. The CDR3 length is 16 residues. Germline assignment: CDR1 SGHNT and CDR2 YYREEE (reference sequence). Deletions cut 0 bases from V and 1 base from J, with 13 bases between. CDR3 region: CASSLDMVAGNTEAFF. The DNA for the CDR3 is TGTGCCAGCAGCTTGGATATGGTCGCGGGGAACACTGAAGCTTTCTTT. Full variable domain (missing parts from reference TRBV5-4 and TRBJ1-1): ETGVTQSPTHLIKTRGQQVTLRCSSQSGHNTVSWYQQALGQGPQFIFQYYREEENGRGNFPPRFSGLQFPNYSSELNVNALELDDSALYLCASSLDMVAGNTEAFFGQGTRLTVV.

The chain combines TRBV27 with TRBJ1-4, with TRBD1 matching 8 bases. The V segment lost 2 bases and the J segment 8 bases; nucleotides outside the gene matches: 7. The CDR3 is 15 amino acids. The germline gives CDR1 MNHEY, CDR2 SMNVEV (reference sequence). The CDR3 reads CASSLRTGSEEKLFF. The CDR3 bases are TGTGCCAGCAGTTTACGGACAGGGTCTGAAGAAAAACTGTTTTTT.

The J gene is TRBJ2-6, the V gene TRBV4-1; tentatively, D is TRBD1 (5 bases). There are 15 residues in the CDR3. V was clipped by 6 bases and J by 2 bases, with 11 bases between them. Germline V gene data show CDR1 as MGHRA and CDR2 as YSYEKL. In DNA form, the CDR3 reads TGCGCCAGCAGAAACCCCAGGGCTGGGGCCAACGTCCTGACTTTC. Translating it yields CASRNPRAGANVLTF.